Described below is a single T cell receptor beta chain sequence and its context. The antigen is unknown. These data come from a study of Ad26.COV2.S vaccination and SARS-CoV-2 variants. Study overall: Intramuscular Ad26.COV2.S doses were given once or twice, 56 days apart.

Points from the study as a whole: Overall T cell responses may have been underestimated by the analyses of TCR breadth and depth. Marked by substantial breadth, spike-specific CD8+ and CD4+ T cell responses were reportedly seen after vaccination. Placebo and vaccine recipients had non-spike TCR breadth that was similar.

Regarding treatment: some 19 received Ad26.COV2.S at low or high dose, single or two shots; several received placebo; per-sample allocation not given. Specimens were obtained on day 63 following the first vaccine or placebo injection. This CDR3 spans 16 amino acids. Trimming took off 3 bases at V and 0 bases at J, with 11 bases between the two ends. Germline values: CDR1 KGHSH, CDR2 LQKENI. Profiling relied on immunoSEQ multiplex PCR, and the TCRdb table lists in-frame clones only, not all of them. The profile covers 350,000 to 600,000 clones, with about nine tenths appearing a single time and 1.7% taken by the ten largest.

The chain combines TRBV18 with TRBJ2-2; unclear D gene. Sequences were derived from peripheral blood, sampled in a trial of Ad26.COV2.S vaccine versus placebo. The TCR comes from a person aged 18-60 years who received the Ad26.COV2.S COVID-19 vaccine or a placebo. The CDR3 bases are TGTGCCAGCTCACCGCGGAAACTATCGAACACCGGGGAGCTGTTTTTT. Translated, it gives CASSPRKLSNTGELFF.